These 14 T cell receptor beta chains came from one sample sequenced in a study of response to subunit inactivated influenza vaccine (dated by TCRdb to 2017 to 2018). The receptor library was made with RT-PCR. This sample was sequenced with an Illumina HiSeq 2500. The public reads were run again by TCRdb, first through fastp at Q25 and then through MiXCR, and only productive beta chains were kept. Merged by CDR3 protein, the rows form single entries marked with the most common genes and DNA. Here the sample has 650,000 to 800,000 distinct CDR3 sequences; 18% occur a single time. The top ten clones comprise approximately 11% of the sample. Sequencing was performed on PBMCs from blood, taken 5 to 6 days after vaccination. Receptors were obtained from a man aged 45 to 65 who received an inactivated influenza vaccine. Donor details come from another sample of the same person, matched by shared clones.

This clonotype was seen more than once but under ten times. J is TRBJ2-1 and V is TRBV25-1; the match to TRBD2 covers 8 bases. The CDR3 has 13 residues. Per the germline V gene, CDR1 is MGHDK and CDR2 is SYGVNS. Losses at the gene ends were 2 bases for V and 6 bases for J; bases not matched to a gene: 0. Here the CDR3 reads CASSELAGNEQFF. The CDR3 DNA follows: TGTGCCAGCAGTGAACTAGCGGGCAATGAGCAGTTCTTC. The full variable domain, completed using reference TRBV25-1 and TRBJ2-1, is EADIYQTPRYLVIGTGKKITLECSQTMGHDKMYWYQQDPGMELHLIHYSYGVNSTEKGDLSSESTVSRIRTEHFPLTLESARPSHTSQYLCASSELAGNEQFFGPGTRLTVL.

This clonotype was seen a few times. The chain carries TRBV4-2 and TRBJ2-3, with D maybe TRBD1 (6 bases). V dropped 3 bases and J dropped 5 bases, with 18 bases sitting between them. The germline V gene has CDR1 LGHNA and CDR2 YNFKEQ. The CDR3 has 16 amino acids. CDR3 region: CASSQMGRGLGDTQYF. CDR3 coding DNA: TGTGCCAGCAGCCAGATGGGCAGGGGATTGGGAGATACGCAGTATTTT.

The chain joins TRBV11-2 to TRBJ2-5; D may be TRBD1 or TRBD2 (5 bases each). V lost 0 bases and J lost 2, with 13 bases in between. This CDR3 spans 16 amino acids. CDR1 and CDR2 from the germline V gene are SGHAT and FQNNGV. The CDR3 reads CASSLDVTEGQETQYF. In DNA form, the CDR3 reads TGTGCCAGCAGCTTAGATGTTACAGAGGGGCAAGAGACCCAGTACTTC. The full variable domain, rest sourced from reference TRBV11-2 and TRBJ2-5, is EAGVAQSPRYKIIEKRQSVAFWCNPISGHATLYWYQQILGQGPKLLIQFQNNGVVDDSQLPKDRFSAERLKGVDSTLKIQPAKLEDSAVYLCASSLDVTEGQETQYFGPGTRLLVL.

Details on this clonotype: A read error may account for a junction end that differs from germline. The gene calls are TRBV18 and TRBJ2-1; 7 bases align to TRBD2. This CDR3 is 18 amino acids long. The germline V gene has CDR1 KGHSH and CDR2 LQKENI. The CDR3 sequence is CASSPLGRTRLSDNEQFF. CDR3 DNA sequence: TGTGCCAGCTCACCACTAGGACGGACTAGGCTCTCCGACAATGAGCAGTTCTTC.

This clonotype was counted a few times. The V and J genes are TRBV6-2 or TRBV6-3 and TRBJ1-5; D call uncertain. This CDR3 has 15 amino acids. Germline values: CDR1 MNHEY, CDR2 SVGEGT. Trimming pared 7 bases from V and 0 bases from J, leaving 13 bases between. The CDR3 nucleotides are TGTGCCAGCACCCGGGGTCCATATAGCAATCAGCCCCAGCATTTT. This translates into CASTRGPYSNQPQHF.

In this sample, this clonotype turned up many times. The chain employs TRBV20-1 and TRBJ2-1; 10 positions agree with TRBD2. This CDR3 has 17 residues. Germline V CDR1 and CDR2: DFQATT, SNEGSKA (reference sequence). V lost 1 base to trimming and J lost 3 bases; unmatched junction nucleotides: 9. CDR3 nucleotide sequence: TGCAGTGCTAGAGTAAGGAGCGGGGGGGATTACTACAATGAGCAGTTCTTC. This translates into CSARVRSGGDYYNEQFF.

V gene TRBV30 combines with J gene TRBJ1-2; 9 nucleotides align to TRBD1. V lost 3 bases to trimming and J lost 2 bases; unmatched junction nucleotides: 7. CDR3 length equals 15 residues. Germline V gives CDR1 GTSNPN, CDR2 SVGIG (reference sequence). CDR3 in amino acids: CAWSVGTGSNYGYTF. The CDR3 DNA is TGTGCCTGGAGCGTCGGGACAGGGAGCAACTATGGCTACACCTTC.

This clonotype was seen many times. This rearrangement joins TRBV12-3 or TRBV12-4 to TRBJ2-1; D not resolved. The V gene lost 6 bases and the J gene lost 6 bases, with 12 bases spanning the gap. The CDR3 covers 13 residues. This CDR3 is CASSPMTANEQFF. As DNA, the CDR3 is TGTGCCAGCAGCCCCATGACGGCCAATGAGCAGTTCTTC.

This clonotype was seen more than once but under ten times. The chain has TRBV4-3 and TRBJ2-3; TRBD1 is a possible D gene (6 bases). The CDR3 is 17 residues long. The V end was cut by 1 base, the J end by 1 base, with 15 bases between. Germline V gives CDR1 LGHNA, CDR2 YSLEER. The CDR3 DNA is TGCGCCAGCAGCCAAGCCCTAACAGGGTCCGGCACAGATACGCAGTATTTT. This translates into CASSQALTGSGTDTQYF.

This clonotype was seen ten or more times. The V and J genes are TRBV20-1 and TRBJ2-3, with a possible D match to TRBD2 (6 bases). The V gene's germline CDR1 is DFQATT and CDR2 SNEGSKA (reference sequence). The length of the CDR3 is 16 residues. V was trimmed by 5 bases and J by 0 bases, leaving 18 bases between them. CDR3 sequence: CSAGLARGKSTDTQYF. CDR3 sequence (DNA): TGCAGTGCTGGCCTAGCGAGGGGTAAAAGCACAGATACGCAGTATTTT.

J is TRBJ2-7 and V is TRBV28; 8 bases align to TRBD2. Germline V gene lookup returns CDR1 MDHEN and CDR2 SYDVKM. The CDR3 has 15 amino acids. Germline trimming cut 1 base from V and 4 bases from J; bases unmatched to any gene: 6. In nucleotides, the CDR3 is TGTGCCAGCAGTTTATTTTTAGCGGGACGATACGAGCAGTACTTC. This sequence encodes CASSLFLAGRYEQYF.

The chain joins TRBV12-3 or TRBV12-4 to TRBJ2-1, with 11 bases fitting TRBD2. J gave up 0 bases and V 3 bases, and 13 bases lay outside the gene matches. The CDR3 spans 20 residues. CDR3 sequence reads: CASSFPIAGGPPSSYNEQFF. For the CDR3, the DNA is TGTGCCAGCAGTTTCCCTATAGCGGGAGGGCCCCCAAGCTCCTACAATGAGCAGTTCTTC.

The rearrangement joins TRBV24-1 to TRBJ2-3; D might be TRBD1 or TRBD2, each matching 5 bases. Germline-derived CDR1 and CDR2 are KGHDR and SFDVKD. Trimming pared 9 bases from V and 6 bases from J, leaving 6 bases between. The CDR3 sequence is 10 residues long. CDR3 sequence reads: CATGGDTQYF. Here the CDR3 DNA reads TGTGCCACCGGGGGTGATACGCAGTATTTT.

In its sample, this clonotype was seen a few times. The chain combines TRBV7-6 with TRBJ2-1; D not resolved. Trimming took off 8 bases at V and 0 bases at J, with 8 bases between the two ends. This CDR3 contains 13 residues. CDR1 SGHVS and CDR2 FNYEAQ come from the germline V gene. CDR3 in amino acids: CASQLASYNEQFF. The CDR3 DNA reads TGTGCCAGCCAGTTGGCCTCCTACAATGAGCAGTTCTTC.